This T cell receptor (beta chain) was retrieved from a study of blood T cells in healthy people across ages (dated by TCRdb to the mid-2010s). Looking at the study overall: In model experiments, roughly one uniquely barcoded TCR beta cDNA molecule per two T cells was captured by template switching. Using deep sequencing normalized with unique cDNA molecular identifiers, the study measured how TCR beta repertoire diversity changes with age. Donors were grouped into four age groups: young (average approximately 15 years), middle-aged (around 39), aged (around 62) and long-lived (around 80). The study analyzed two additional independent replicas of 1 million unique cDNA reads from the same blood draw for two donors, one aged 18 to 29 and one aged 80 or older. Beyond this particular receptor, the publication reports: Observed TCR beta diversity per million T cells fell roughly linearly with age, and a significant reduction was already apparent by age around 44. Compared with the aged group, the long-lived group had more naive CD4+ T cells, fewer expanded clones and increased TCR diversity, suggesting age selection. Because donor CMV infection status was unknown, age-related changes in expanded clonotypes were potentially confounded. Total diversity estimates from one million sequenced T cells were considered lower bounds and underestimates. There was a strong correlation between observed TCR beta diversity and the percentage of naive T cells measured by flow cytometry. Because profiling used bulk unsorted PBMCs, naive and antigen-experienced compartments could not be compared conclusively.

This clonotype was counted between two and nine times. The specificity of this receptor is unknown. No much larger clonotype is one base removed from it; base qualities were not supplied. The method behind the library was 5' RACE. Instrument on record: Illumina HiSeq 2500. A second 7 to 11 cycle PCR used a sample-barcoded 5' primer and a J-beta primer mix. A template-switch 5' adaptor carrying 12 random nucleotides introduced a unique molecular identifier onto each TCR beta cDNA molecule. Each sample yielded at least 2.5 million CDR3-containing paired-end reads. First-strand cDNA synthesis was performed from all RNA using the Mint cDNA synthesis kit, with priming by a TRBC-specific oligonucleotide. Following uracil-DNA glycosylase treatment, all cDNA underwent a first 18-cycle PCR with the universal primers M1SS and BC2_uni_R. For the original study's pipeline: Each sample was normalized by randomly selecting 1 million high-quality reads, each carrying a distinct molecular identifier. Reads with shared molecular identifiers were discarded instead of being binned into consensus sequences. CDR3 identification, clonotype clustering and error correction used MiTCR with a Q25 quality threshold and the strictest error-elimination algorithm. A nonparametric unseen species model with Euler transformation was used to estimate lower-bound total TCR beta diversity. The raw public data were reprocessed by TCRdb itself: fastp quality trimming at Q25, MiXCR clonotype calling, in-frame beta chains only. Every CDR3 protein is listed once, alongside the most common genes and DNA of its rows. The V and J calls shown here were made by TCRdb, not taken from the authors' results. The sample data list some 1,000,000 distinct CDR3 sequences, and approximately 26% of these were observed just once. The leading ten clones occupy 0.65% to 0.75% of the sample.

The roughly 38 donors, aged 6 to 90 years, were systemically healthy Caucasian individuals from Russia. Around 10 milliliters of peripheral blood were collected from each donor into EDTA-treated Vacutainer tubes. Ficoll-Paque density-gradient centrifugation was used to isolate PBMCs, with at least 7 million per sample. Trizol reagent was used to extract total RNA from the PBMCs, yielding at least 6 micrograms per sample. Naive CD45RAhigh/CD27high T cell percentages were measured by flow cytometry on a PBMC aliquot from every donor. The sample was also reused in another study, on T cells of mothers and their children. The second source states: Nine systemically healthy Caucasian individuals served as donors, namely three mothers together with their six children. cDNA synthesis used all of the extracted RNA, with 1.5 ug of RNA in each 15 ul reaction. In the second PCR, the M1S primer added sample barcodes and 2-4 random nucleotides. Over 10 million TCR beta CDR3 reads came from each mother, compared with approximately 3.1 million reads from each child. TCR recombination output is similarly shaped by thymic selection in related and unrelated pairs, with a minor effect exerted by inherited differences. Normalized repertoire overlap in related mother-child pairs was always slightly higher than in unrelated mother-child pairs, but the difference was never significant. Persistent microchimeric T cell clones were not detected, at a sensitivity of around 100 clones per million clonotypes. Deep NGS was used in the study to compare the TCR beta repertoires of mothers and children and to look for features that separate related mother-child pairs from unrelated individuals. On average, the children were roughly 11 +/- 4 years old, while the mothers were about 40 +/- 4 years old. After adapter ligation with NEBNext reagents, the libraries were sequenced on Illumina HiSeq 2000 with 100+100 nt paired-end reads. To avoid cross-contamination, the mother libraries and the child libraries were prepared a month apart and sequenced in separate runs. Between 500,000 and 2,000,000 distinct TCR beta clonotypes were identified per donor. Naive TCR beta clonotypes were estimated from low-frequency clonotypes matched to each donor's FACS-determined naive share, without sorting.

The source material was blood. The origin of this receptor is a girl under 10 years old in good health.

The base sequence is TGTGCCACCTCCACAGGCGTTGGCGGCTACACCTTC. This codes for CATSTGVGGYTF. In this chain, TRBV24-1 is recombined with TRBJ1-2; the D segment could be TRBD1, given 5 matching bases. The CDR1 and CDR2 encoded by the germline V gene are KGHDR and SFDVKD. The CDR3 measures 12 amino acids from cysteine to phenylalanine. Only the CDR3 part of the read is kept: 36 bases, read in frame from the first base. V drops 9 bases and J drops 8 bases, leaving 15 bases in between.